This TCR beta chain was recovered during a study of neoadjuvant anti-PD-1 for oral cavity cancer. The CDR3 loop spans 13 amino acids. The V end lost 2 bases, the J end lost 2 bases, and 7 bases lay between the germline ends. CDR1 WSHSY and CDR2 SAAADI come from the germline V gene. This clone has a handful of counts. Data came from immunoSEQ multiplex PCR; TCRdb stores just in-frame clones and leaves some out. The sample yields 15,000 to 20,000 clones, around 69% seen once. Patients had HPV-negative, locally advanced oral cavity squamous cell carcinoma. PBMCs were not maintained or expanded in culture before analysis.

The sequence derives from a person between 40 and 85 years old with oral cavity squamous cell carcinoma. Sequenced material: PBMCs, taken before nivolumab (anti-PD-1) treatment. The chain carries TRBV10-2 and TRBJ2-7; TRBD2 might be the D (5 bases). The CDR3 loop is CASSEQRPYEQYF. CDR3 DNA: TGCGCCAGCAGTGAGCAGCGGCCCTACGAGCAGTACTTC.